What follows is one TCR beta chain and its context. This sample was included in a study of blood T cell repertoires in COVID-19. The overall study: Spain, Italy and the United States supplied samples that represented acute and convalescent COVID-19.

The ends were cut back, 0 bases at V and 0 bases at J, with 8 bases in the middle. The CDR3 is made up of 15 amino acids. CDR1 and CDR2 from the germline V gene are SGDLS and YYNGEE. Repertoires were generated with immunoSEQ multiplex PCR, while TCRdb's copy carries only in-frame clones and drops some. Among roughly 30,000 clones, about nine tenths were seen once, and the ten largest hold around an eighth. The receptor was derived from a human donor in a cohort sampled during active COVID-19. The donor label of this sample is uncertain. The J gene is TRBJ2-3, the V gene TRBV9; maybe TRBD1 (6 bases). Sequenced sample: peripheral blood. As DNA, the CDR3 is TGTGCCAGCAGCGTAGGACAGGCTAGCACAGATACGCAGTATTTT. This gives the protein CASSVGQASTDTQYF.